The 2 T cell receptor beta chains listed next were all sequenced from one sample in a study of blood T cell repertoires in COVID-19. TCRdb's copy holds only in-frame clones and misses some; the assay was immunoSEQ multiplex PCR. This table holds about 130,000 clones, about 80% found once. The sample was PBMCs or T cells enriched from blood (not recorded which). The source of these receptors is a man between 50 and 59 years old who had recovered from COVID-19.

The chain couples TRBV4-3 to TRBJ1-2, with D possibly being TRBD1 (5 bases). Germline V gene data show CDR1 as LGHNA and CDR2 as YSLEER. The CDR3 consists of 11 residues. With 5 bases removed from V and 7 bases from J, the gap between germline ends came to 8 bases. CDR3 in DNA: TGCGCCAGCAGCGCTCAGGGTGGCTACACCTTC. Translating it yields CASSAQGGYTF.

The chain has TRBV9 and TRBJ2-3, with 8 positions matching TRBD2. Per germline, CDR1 SGDLS and CDR2 YYNGEE. V dropped 6 bases and J dropped 1; count of bases not matched to a gene: 7. The CDR3 consists of 15 residues. The chain's CDR3 is CASTISSGGTDTQYF. For the CDR3, the DNA is TGTGCCAGCACCATCAGTAGCGGGGGCACAGATACGCAGTATTTT.